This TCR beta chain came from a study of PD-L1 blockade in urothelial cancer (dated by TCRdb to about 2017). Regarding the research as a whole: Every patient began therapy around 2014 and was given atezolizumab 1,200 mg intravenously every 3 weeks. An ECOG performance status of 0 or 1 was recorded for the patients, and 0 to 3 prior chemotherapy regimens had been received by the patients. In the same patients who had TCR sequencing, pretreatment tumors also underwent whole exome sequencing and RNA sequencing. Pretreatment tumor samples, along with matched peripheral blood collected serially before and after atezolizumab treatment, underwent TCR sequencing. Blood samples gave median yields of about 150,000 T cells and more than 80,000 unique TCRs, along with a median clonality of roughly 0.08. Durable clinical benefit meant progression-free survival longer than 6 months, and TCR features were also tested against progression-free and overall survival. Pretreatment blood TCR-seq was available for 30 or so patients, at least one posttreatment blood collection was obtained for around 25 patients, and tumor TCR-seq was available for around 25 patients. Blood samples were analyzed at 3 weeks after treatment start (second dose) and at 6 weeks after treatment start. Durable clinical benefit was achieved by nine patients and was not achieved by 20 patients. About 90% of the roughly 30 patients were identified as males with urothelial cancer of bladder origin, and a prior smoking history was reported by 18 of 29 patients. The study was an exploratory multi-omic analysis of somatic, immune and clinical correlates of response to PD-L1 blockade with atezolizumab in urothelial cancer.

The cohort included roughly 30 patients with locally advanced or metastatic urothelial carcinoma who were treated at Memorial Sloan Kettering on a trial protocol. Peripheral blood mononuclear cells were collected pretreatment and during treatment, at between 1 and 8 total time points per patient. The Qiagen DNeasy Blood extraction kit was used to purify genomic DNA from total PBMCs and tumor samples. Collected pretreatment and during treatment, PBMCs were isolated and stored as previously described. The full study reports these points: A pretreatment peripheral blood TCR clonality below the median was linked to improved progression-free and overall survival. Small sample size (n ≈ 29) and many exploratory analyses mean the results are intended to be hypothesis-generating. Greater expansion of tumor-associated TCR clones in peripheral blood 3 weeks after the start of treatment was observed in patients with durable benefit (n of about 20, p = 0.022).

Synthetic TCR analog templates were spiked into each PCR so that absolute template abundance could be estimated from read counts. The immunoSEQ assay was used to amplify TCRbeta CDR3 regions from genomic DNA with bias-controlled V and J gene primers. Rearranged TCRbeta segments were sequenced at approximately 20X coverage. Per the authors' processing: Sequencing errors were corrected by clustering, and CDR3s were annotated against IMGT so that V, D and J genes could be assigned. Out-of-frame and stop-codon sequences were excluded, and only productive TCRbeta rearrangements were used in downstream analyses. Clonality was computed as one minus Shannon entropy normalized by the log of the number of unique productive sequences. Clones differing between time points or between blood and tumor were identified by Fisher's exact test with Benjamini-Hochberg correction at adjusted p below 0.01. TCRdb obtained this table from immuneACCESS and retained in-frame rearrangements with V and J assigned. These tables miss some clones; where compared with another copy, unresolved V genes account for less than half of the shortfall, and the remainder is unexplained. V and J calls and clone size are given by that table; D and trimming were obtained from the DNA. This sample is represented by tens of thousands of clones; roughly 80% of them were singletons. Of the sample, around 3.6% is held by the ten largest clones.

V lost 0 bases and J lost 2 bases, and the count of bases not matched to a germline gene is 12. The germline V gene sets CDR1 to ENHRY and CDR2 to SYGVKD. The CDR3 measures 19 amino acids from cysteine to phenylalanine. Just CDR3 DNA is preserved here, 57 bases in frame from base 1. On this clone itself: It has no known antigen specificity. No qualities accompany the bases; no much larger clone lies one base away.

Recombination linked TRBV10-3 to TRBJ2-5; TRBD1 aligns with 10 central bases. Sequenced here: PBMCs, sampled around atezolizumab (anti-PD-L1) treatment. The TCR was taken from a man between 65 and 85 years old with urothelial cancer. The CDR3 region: CAISESWGTGAKGQETQYF. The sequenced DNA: TGTGCCATCAGTGAGTCGTGGGGGACAGGGGCGAAGGGGCAAGAGACCCAGTACTTC.